The present entry profiles one T cell receptor beta chain with its context. Its antigen is still unknown. The data originate from a study of T cell responses to AZD1222 COVID-19 vaccine. The study, taken as a whole, reports: Reports indicate that nearly half of spike-specific TCRs are directed at unmutated variant regions.

Profiling relied on immunoSEQ multiplex PCR, and the TCRdb table lists in-frame clones only, not all of them. This sample has about 120,000 clones, with just over 85% found just once. Trimming took 2 bases from V and 2 from J, leaving 7 bases between them. The CDR3 totals 14 residues. CDR1 is SEHNR, CDR2 FQNEAQ, per germline (reference sequence). Sample: peripheral blood, taken 28 days after the second AZD1222 dose. This TCR came from an adult who received the AZD1222 COVID-19 vaccine. The gene calls are TRBV7-9 and TRBJ1-5; no clear D. The CDR3 region has the DNA TGTGCCAGCAGCTTATCTACGGGCAATCAGCCCCAGCATTTT. Translation gives CASSLSTGNQPQHF. The full variable domain, in which reference TRBV7-9 and TRBJ1-5 provide the parts outside the CDR3, is DTGVSQNPRHKITKRGQNVTFRCDPISEHNRLYWYRQTLGQGPEFLTYFQNEAQLEKSRLLSDRFSAERPKGSFSTLEIQRTEQGDSAMYLCASSLSTGNQPQHFGDGTRLSIL.